This entry lists 31 T cell receptor beta chains sequenced from one sample in a study of blood T cell repertoires in COVID-19. Using immunoSEQ multiplex PCR, the repertoire was profiled, and TCRdb retains in-frame clones only, with some absent. The table has around 190,000 clones, 70% to 80% seen once; the top ten hold about an eighth. The sequenced sample consisted of peripheral blood. The receptors shown here come from a woman aged 45-65 years with acute or convalescent COVID-19.

The CDR3: CASSTGTGRYQPQHF. The CDR3 DNA reads TGTGCCAGTAGTACGGGGACAGGGCGATACCAGCCCCAGCATTTT. The V call is TRBV19, the J call TRBJ1-5, with TRBD1 matching over 9 bases. The CDR3 totals 15 residues. The V and J ends lost 4 bases and 7 bases, in that order; junction bases with no gene match: 8. The germline gives CDR1 LNHDA, CDR2 SQIVND (reference sequence).

The V and J genes are TRBV12-3 or TRBV12-4 and TRBJ1-6; D gene ambiguous. CDR3 length equals 12 residues. With 4 bases removed from V and 10 bases from J, the gap between germline ends came to 8 bases. The CDR3 region has the DNA TGTGCCAGCAGTTCCCCTTTATCACCCCTCCACTTT. Translated, it gives CASSSPLSPLHF.

The V and J genes are TRBV6-4 and TRBJ1-4; 9 nucleotides match TRBD1. Per the germline V gene, CDR1 is MRHNA and CDR2 is SNTAGT. V lost 6 bases to trimming and J lost 5 bases; unmatched junction nucleotides: 10. This CDR3 spans 16 amino acids. CDR3 loop: CASSPNPGQGNEKLFF. The CDR3 DNA reads as TGTGCCAGCAGCCCGAACCCGGGACAGGGAAATGAAAAACTGTTTTTT.

This clone has a single count. This rearrangement joins TRBV6-5 to TRBJ1-6; 7 bases fit TRBD1. After removal of 9 bases from V and 7 bases from J, the junction contained 6 bases not matched to a gene. Per germline, CDR1 MNHEY and CDR2 SVGAGI. The CDR3 has 13 residues. As DNA, the CDR3 is TGTGCCAGTTATAACAGGGGAAATTCACCCCTCCACTTT. Encoded protein: CASYNRGNSPLHF.

The gene calls are TRBV6-6 and TRBJ2-1, with TRBD2 matching 10 bases. The CDR3 is made up of 14 amino acids. The J segment lost 3 bases and the V segment lost 7 bases, leaving 3 bases of the junction unmatched. Germline V CDR1 and CDR2: MNHNY, SVGAGI (reference sequence). The CDR3 spells CASKTSGVYNEQFF. CDR3 nucleotide sequence: TGTGCCAGCAAAACTAGCGGGGTCTACAATGAGCAGTTCTTC.

The chain uses TRBV5-6 and TRBJ1-4; D might be TRBD1 (5 bases). Trimming took 0 bases from V and 8 from J, leaving 11 bases between them. Per the germline V gene, CDR1 is SGHDT and CDR2 is YYEEEE. CDR3 size: 14 residues. The CDR3 reads CASSLEGADEKLFF. In DNA form, the CDR3 reads TGTGCCAGCAGCTTGGAAGGGGCTGACGAAAAACTGTTTTTT.

CDR3 amino acids: CASSYDSSSGNTIYF. In DNA form, the CDR3 reads TGTGCCAGCAGTTACGACTCCTCGAGTGGAAACACCATATATTTT. The chain combines TRBV6-5 with TRBJ1-3; D is undetermined. Germline CDR1 and CDR2: MNHEY and SVGAGI. The V and J ends lost 2 bases and 3 bases respectively, with 11 bases between them. The CDR3 covers 15 residues.

This chain's CDR3 is CASSFLNTGELFF. The CDR3 DNA is TGTGCCAGCAGCTTTCTAAACACCGGGGAGCTGTTTTTT. This chain connects TRBV7-2 to TRBJ2-2; D gene uncertain. CDR1 is SGHTA and CDR2 is FQGNSA in the germline V gene. The CDR3 length is 13 residues. V lost 3 bases and J lost 2, with 4 bases in between.

The chain uses TRBV7-9 and TRBJ2-2; 13 nucleotides match TRBD2. Germline CDR1 is SEHNR and CDR2 is FQNEAQ (reference sequence). V trimming: 2 bases; J trimming: 6 bases; junction bases outside the gene matches: 3. This CDR3 spans 16 amino acids. The CDR3 loop reads CASSLRLAGGSGELFF. CDR3 DNA: TGTGCCAGCAGCTTACGACTAGCGGGAGGATCCGGGGAGCTGTTTTTT.

The genes are TRBV19 and TRBJ2-1, with TRBD2 matching 9 bases. The CDR3 is 16 amino acids. Germline V gives CDR1 LNHDA, CDR2 SQIVND (reference sequence). The V gene end was trimmed by 1 base and the J gene end by 6 bases; junction bases not matched to a gene: 7. CDR3 sequence reads: CASSIAASGGFNEQFF. The DNA for the CDR3 is TGTGCCAGTAGTATAGCCGCAAGCGGGGGGTTCAATGAGCAGTTCTTC.

This clone was seen a few times. The chain carries TRBV19 and TRBJ1-5; 9 bases fit TRBD1. This CDR3 region has 18 residues. With 7 bases clipped from V and 3 bases from J, the junction kept 16 bases outside the gene matches. In germline, CDR1 is LNHDA, CDR2 SQIVND (reference sequence). In nucleotides, the CDR3 is TGTGCCAGTAATCCGGGACAGGGCCTCCGGGGGGACAATCAGCCCCAGCATTTT. It codes for CASNPGQGLRGDNQPQHF.

This clone was seen only a few times. V and J are TRBV19 and TRBJ1-5; 8 bases agree with TRBD1. The germline V gene has CDR1 LNHDA and CDR2 SQIVND (reference sequence). CDR3 size: 15 residues. The V segment lost 1 base and the J segment 4 bases; nucleotides outside the gene matches: 3. In nucleotides, the CDR3 is TGTGCCAGTAGTATAGGTTGGACAGGGAATCAGCCCCAGCATTTT. Residues: CASSIGWTGNQPQHF.

The V gene is TRBV30, the J gene TRBJ2-5; TRBD1 matches 9 bases. Trimming removed 2 bases from V and 2 bases from J; junction bases left unmatched: 6. Germline V gene sequence: CDR1 GTSNPN, CDR2 SVGIG (reference sequence). This CDR3 is built from 15 residues. The CDR3 nucleotides read TGTGCCTGGAGTAGAGGGGGACAGGGACAAGAGACCCAGTACTTC. This codes for CAWSRGGQGQETQYF.

This chain uses TRBV18 with TRBJ1-2; D gene unclear. The length of the CDR3 is 13 residues. The ends were cut back, 2 bases at V and 7 bases at J, with 11 bases in the middle. Germline V gene lookup returns CDR1 KGHSH and CDR2 LQKENI. In DNA form, the CDR3 reads TGTGCCAGCTCACCATACCAGGCAGGTGGCTACACCTTC. Amino acids: CASSPYQAGGYTF.

The chain links TRBV28 to TRBJ2-1; 9 nucleotides line up with TRBD1. This CDR3 region has 15 residues. Trimming cost V 4 bases and J 6 bases; bases outside gene matches: 7. Looked up from germline, CDR1 is MDHEN and CDR2 is SYDVKM. For the CDR3, the DNA is TGTGCCAGCAGTTCCTCCGGGACAGGGCTCAATGAGCAGTTCTTC. Protein: CASSSSGTGLNEQFF.

The CDR3 here is CASSFRLHYGYTF. CDR3 DNA sequence: TGTGCCAGCAGTTTTAGACTCCACTATGGCTACACCTTC. V usage is TRBV27 and J usage is TRBJ1-2; no clear D gene. Looked up from germline, CDR1 is MNHEY and CDR2 is SMNVEV (reference sequence). V lost 3 bases and J lost 3, with 8 bases in between. The CDR3 totals 13 residues.

This chain uses TRBV30 with TRBJ2-4, with TRBD2 as a possible D gene (5 bases). This CDR3 comprises 14 residues. V was clipped by 2 bases and J by 8 bases, with 16 bases between them. The germline V gene has CDR1 GTSNPN and CDR2 SVGIG (reference sequence). CDR3: CAWSMGAPEDIQYF. The CDR3 coding sequence is TGTGCCTGGAGTATGGGAGCCCCGGAGGACATTCAGTACTTC.

The chain combines TRBV29-1 with TRBJ1-1, with D perhaps TRBD1 (6 bases). V dropped 6 bases and J dropped 5 bases, with 16 bases sitting between them. The germline gives CDR1 SQVTM, CDR2 ANQGSEA. The CDR3 loop spans 13 amino acids. The CDR3 region has the DNA TGCAGCGTCCATACAGGGCGAGGGACTGAAGCTTTCTTT. This gives the protein CSVHTGRGTEAFF.

The chain recombines TRBV14 with TRBJ2-7; tentatively, D is TRBD1 (5 bases). V lost 0 bases, J lost 5 bases, and 14 bases lay in between. Germline V gene lookup returns CDR1 SGHDN and CDR2 FVKESK. CDR3 length: 15 residues. CDR3 DNA: TGTGCCAGCAGCCAAGAAGGCAGGGTTATCAACGAGCAGTACTTC. Its protein product is CASSQEGRVINEQYF. The full variable domain, completed using reference TRBV14 and TRBJ2-7, is EAGVTQFPSHSVIEKGQTVTLRCDPISGHDNLYWYRRVMGKEIKFLLHFVKESKQDESGMPNNRFLAERTGGTYSTLKVQPAELEDSGVYFCASSQEGRVINEQYFGPGTRLTVT.

DNA of the CDR3: TGCAGTGCTAGTGAGGCGGGTATCTCTGGAGCCAAAAACATTCAGTACTTC. Amino acid sequence: CSASEAGISGAKNIQYF. J is TRBJ2-4 and V is TRBV20-1; TRBD2 is a possible D gene (5 bases). Germline CDR1 and CDR2: DFQATT and SNEGSKA (reference sequence). The CDR3 spans 17 residues. Between the trimmed V and J ends, which lost 3 bases and 0 bases, there was a span of 18 bases.

This rearrangement joins TRBV6-2 or TRBV6-3 to TRBJ1-2, with D perhaps matching TRBD1 (6 bases). The CDR3 covers 14 residues. The germline V gene encodes CDR1 MNHEY and CDR2 SVGEGT. Trimming pared 2 bases from V and 8 bases from J, leaving 15 bases between. CDR3 sequence (DNA): TGTGCCAGCAGTTACGGGCTACAGGGTCTCGGCTACACCTTC. Translating it yields CASSYGLQGLGYTF.

This chain uses TRBV20-1 with TRBJ2-3, with TRBD2 matching 9 bases. CDR1 is DFQATT, CDR2 SNEGSKA, per germline (reference sequence). The CDR3 is 15 residues long. V lost 3 bases, J lost 0 bases, and 4 bases stayed unmatched. CDR3 DNA sequence: TGCAGTGCTAGTAGACTAGCGGCTAGCACAGATACGCAGTATTTT. It specifies CSASRLAASTDTQYF.

The V gene is TRBV5-8, the J gene TRBJ2-7; 10 positions agree with TRBD1. The V segment lost 2 bases and the J segment 2 bases; nucleotides outside the gene matches: 1. CDR3 length: 14 residues. Germline-derived CDR1 and CDR2 are SGHTS and YDEGEE. The CDR3 bases are TGTGCCAGCAGCTTAGGGACAGGGGCCTACGAGCAGTACTTC. This gives the protein CASSLGTGAYEQYF.

J is TRBJ1-5 and V is TRBV18, with 8 bases that match TRBD1. The germline CDR1 and CDR2 sequences are KGHSH and LQKENI. Trimming cost V 1 base and J 9 bases; bases outside gene matches: 5. CDR3 length equals 14 residues. The CDR3 DNA reads TGTGCCAGCTCACCACGACAGGGGTTATGGCCCCAGCATTTT. As protein: CASSPRQGLWPQHF. The complete variable domain, with remaining parts taken from reference TRBV18 and TRBJ1-5, reads NAGVMQNPRHLVRRRGQEARLRCSPMKGHSHVYWYRQLPEEGLKFMVYLQKENIIDESGMPKERFSAEFPKEGPSILRIQQVVRGDSAAYFCASSPRQGLWPQHFGDGTRLSIL.

The chain recombines TRBV18 with TRBJ1-1, with 7 bases aligning to TRBD1. The germline V gene has CDR1 KGHSH and CDR2 LQKENI. J lost 4 bases, V lost 0 bases, and 5 bases had no gene match. The CDR3 runs to 15 residues. In nucleotides, the CDR3 is TGTGCCAGCTCACCACCGACAGGGTTGATCACTGAAGCTTTCTTT. It yields the protein CASSPPTGLITEAFF.

This chain connects TRBV18 to TRBJ1-6, with 9 bases lining up with TRBD1. The CDR3 totals 18 residues. The V segment lost 2 bases and the J segment 5 bases; nucleotides outside the gene matches: 10. Germline assignment: CDR1 KGHSH and CDR2 LQKENI. CDR3 bases: TGTGCCAGCTCACCAGGGGCCTACAGGGGGCGTGATAATTCACCCCTCCACTTT. Translation: CASSPGAYRGRDNSPLHF.

This clone was counted between two and nine times. The chain carries TRBV5-5 and TRBJ1-4, with a possible D match to TRBD1 (5 bases). V lost 2 bases and J lost 8, with 10 bases in between. CDR3 length: 13 residues. Germline V gene data show CDR1 as SGHKS and CDR2 as YYEKEE (reference sequence). The CDR3 DNA reads as TGTGCCAGCAGCTTTATTTGGGGCGAAAAACTGTTTTTT. Amino acid sequence: CASSFIWGEKLFF.

The chain recombines TRBV7-8 with TRBJ2-7; TRBD1 is a possible D gene (5 bases). The CDR3 has 13 amino acids. CDR1 and CDR2 from the germline V gene are SGHVS and FQNEAQ. The V and J ends lost 2 bases and 1 base respectively, with 6 bases between them. For the CDR3, the DNA is TGTGCCAGCAGCTTAAGACAGTCCTACGAGCAGTACTTC. Translated, it gives CASSLRQSYEQYF.

The chain recombines TRBV27 with TRBJ1-4, with D unresolved. CDR1 is MNHEY, CDR2 SMNVEV, per germline (reference sequence). Trimming took 6 bases from V and 7 from J, leaving 15 bases between them. This CDR3 comprises 14 residues. CDR3 in amino acids: CASRRNPAGEKLFF. The DNA for the CDR3 is TGTGCCAGCAGGCGGAACCCTGCGGGTGAAAAACTGTTTTTT.

The J gene is TRBJ2-6, the V gene TRBV7-2; 7 nucleotides line up with TRBD1. The CDR3 has 17 residues. Germline V lookup: CDR1 SGHTA, CDR2 FQGNSA. V shed 0 bases and J 5 bases; nucleotides not matched to a gene: 7. The CDR3 nucleotides are TGTGCCAGCAGCTTAGCCCCCGACAGGGCGTGGGCCAACGTCCTGACTTTC. Protein product: CASSLAPDRAWANVLTF.

This clone has at least ten counts. The chain has TRBV6-5 and TRBJ1-4; D not resolved. Trimming removed 7 bases from V and 2 bases from J, with 11 bases in between. Looked up from germline, CDR1 is MNHEY and CDR2 is SVGAGI. This CDR3 has 14 amino acids. The CDR3 bases are TGTGCCAGCATCGGTCCCCGGACTAATGAAAAACTGTTTTTT. It is translated as CASIGPRTNEKLFF.